These 26 T cell receptor beta chains share one sample of origin, sequenced in a study of shared clonotypes between healthy human individuals. Data came from immunoSEQ multiplex PCR; TCRdb stores just in-frame clones and leaves some out. The sample contains some 2,000,000 clones, roughly 95% of which appear only once. The sequenced material came from naive CD4+ T cells sorted from blood. The sample's subset: CD45RA+ positively selected. The receptors stem from a man aged 18 to 29 in good health.

This rearrangement joins TRBV5-4 to TRBJ1-1; D is possibly TRBD1 (5 bases). Trimming stripped 1 base from V and 5 bases from J, with 18 bases between. This CDR3 has 16 residues. Germline CDR1 is SGHNT and CDR2 is YYREEE (reference sequence). CDR3 sequence (DNA): TGTGCCAGCAGCTTGTTCGCGGGGGGAGGGAAAACTGAAGCTTTCTTT. This encodes CASSLFAGGGKTEAFF. The full variable domain, with the rest looked up from reference TRBV5-4 and TRBJ1-1, is ETGVTQSPTHLIKTRGQQVTLRCSSQSGHNTVSWYQQALGQGPQFIFQYYREEENGRGNFPPRFSGLQFPNYSSELNVNALELDDSALYLCASSLFAGGGKTEAFFGQGTRLTVV.

The chain uses TRBV27 and TRBJ1-6; the D gene is possibly TRBD1 (5 bases). The germline V gene encodes CDR1 MNHEY and CDR2 SMNVEV (reference sequence). This CDR3 has 14 amino acids. The V gene lost 6 bases and the J gene lost 7 bases, with 13 bases spanning the gap. The chain's CDR3 is CASSAGGRNSPLHF. CDR3 sequence (DNA): TGTGCCAGCAGCGCGGGGGGGAGGAATTCACCCCTCCACTTT.

This clone was counted a single time. J is TRBJ1-6 and V is TRBV18, with D possibly TRBD1 on 5 matching bases. CDR3 length: 14 amino acids. The germline V gene encodes CDR1 KGHSH and CDR2 LQKENI. Trimming shortened V by 6 bases and J by 10 bases, and 16 bases separated the two germline ends. CDR3 protein: CASSPTGVQSPLHF. The CDR3 nucleotides read TGTGCCAGCTCGCCGACGGGGGTTCAGTCACCCCTCCACTTT.

The chain recombines TRBV28 with TRBJ2-2; no clear D. The CDR3 length is 18 residues. Trimming left V 1 base short and J 0 bases short, with 15 bases between. The V gene's germline CDR1 is MDHEN and CDR2 SYDVKM. The CDR3 here is CASSLFRQTVANTGELFF. DNA of the CDR3: TGTGCCAGCAGTTTATTTCGGCAAACAGTCGCGAACACCGGGGAGCTGTTTTTT.

The rearrangement uses TRBV2 and TRBJ2-7, with 9 positions matching TRBD1. Germline V CDR1 and CDR2: SNHLY, FYNNEI. The CDR3 is 14 residues long. Trimming at V came to 5 bases and at J to 5 bases, leaving 7 bases not matched to a gene. Written as DNA, the CDR3 is TGTGCCAGCAGTACCGGGACAGGGACCCACGAGCAGTACTTC. Translating it yields CASSTGTGTHEQYF.

The chain combines TRBV6-5 with TRBJ1-1, with a possible D match to TRBD1 (5 bases). Per germline, CDR1 MNHEY and CDR2 SVGAGI. Trimming pared 6 bases from V and 7 bases from J, leaving 9 bases between. The CDR3 extends over 11 amino acids. The CDR3, as DNA: TGTGCCAGCAGCGACAGTTTTGAAGCTTTCTTT. Translating gives CASSDSFEAFF.

This chain joins TRBV2 and TRBJ2-7; TRBD1 agrees at 8 bases. V trimming: 5 bases; J trimming: 3 bases; junction bases outside the gene matches: 9. The CDR3 has 15 residues. The germline V gene has CDR1 SNHLY and CDR2 FYNNEI. The CDR3 is CASSPGTGTFYEQYF. The CDR3 DNA reads as TGTGCCAGCAGTCCCGGGACAGGCACATTCTACGAGCAGTACTTC. Using reference TRBV2 and TRBJ2-7 for the parts outside the CDR3, the full variable domain is EPEVTQTPSHQVTQMGQEVILRCVPISNHLYFYWYRQILGQKVEFLVSFYNNEISEKSEIFDDQFSVERPDGSNFTLKIRSTKLEDSAMYFCASSPGTGTFYEQYFGPGTRLTVT.

The chain couples TRBV4-1 to TRBJ2-7; D is perhaps TRBD1 (6 bases). CDR3 length: 17 amino acids. CDR1 is MGHRA, CDR2 YSYEKL, per germline. With 4 bases removed from V and 5 bases from J, the gap between germline ends came to 24 bases. In DNA form, the CDR3 reads TGCGCCAGCAGCCTAAGCTCTCAAACAGGGAGTATACACGAGCAGTACTTC. Its translation: CASSLSSQTGSIHEQYF.

The chain uses TRBV10-3 and TRBJ2-2; TRBD1 might be the D (5 bases). CDR3 length: 13 amino acids. V gave up 8 bases and J gave up 3 bases, with 10 bases separating them. In germline, CDR1 is ENHRY, CDR2 SYGVKD. CDR3: CAIGADYTGELFF. CDR3 in DNA: TGTGCCATCGGGGCAGATTACACCGGGGAGCTGTTTTTT.

Turning to this clone: An end of the junction does not agree with germline; a read error may underlie this. CDR3 loop: CAISEPRGNSGELFF. DNA for the CDR3: TGTGCCATCAGTGAACCCAGGGGGAACTCCGGGGAGCTGTTTTTT. The rearrangement joins TRBV10-3 to TRBJ2-2; 7 bases match TRBD1. The CDR3 consists of 15 residues. In germline, CDR1 is ENHRY, CDR2 SYGVKD.

The gene calls are TRBV5-1 and TRBJ2-5, with D uncertain. The CDR3 runs to 14 residues. V was pared by 0 bases and J by 0 bases, with 6 bases between. In germline, CDR1 is SGHRS, CDR2 YFSETQ. The CDR3 is CASSLGPYQETQYF. In DNA, the CDR3 is TGCGCCAGCAGCTTGGGTCCGTACCAAGAGACCCAGTACTTC.

V usage is TRBV7-6 and J usage is TRBJ2-7; D is unclear. Germline V gene data show CDR1 as SGHVS and CDR2 as FNYEAQ. V was trimmed by 1 base and J by 3 bases, leaving 7 bases between them. This CDR3 contains 13 residues. The CDR3: CASSLGAVYEQYF. Here the CDR3 DNA reads TGTGCCAGCAGCTTAGGCGCAGTCTACGAGCAGTACTTC.

The chain employs TRBV15 and TRBJ2-1; TRBD1 might be the D (5 bases). CDR1 and CDR2 from the germline V gene are LNHNV and YYDKDF (reference sequence). V lost 1 base, J lost 9 bases, and 10 bases lay in between. The CDR3 consists of 13 residues. The CDR3 coding sequence is TGTGCCACCAGCAGAGGTAATGGGGCTGAGCAGTTCTTC. Protein product: CATSRGNGAEQFF.

The chain joins TRBV7-8 to TRBJ2-2, with a possible D match to TRBD2 (5 bases). The CDR3 runs 15 residues. V was cut by 1 base and J by 6 bases, with 12 bases left in between. CDR1 and CDR2 (germline): SGHVS, FQNEAQ. This chain's CDR3 is CASSLGGPGAGELFF. The CDR3 DNA reads TGTGCCAGCAGCTTAGGTGGTCCCGGGGCCGGGGAGCTGTTTTTT. Together with reference TRBV7-8 and TRBJ2-2, the CDR3 gives the full variable domain: GAGVSQSPRYKVAKRGQDVALRCDPISGHVSLFWYQQALGQGPEFLTYFQNEAQLDKSGLPSDRFFAERPEGSVSTLKIQRTQQEDSAVYLCASSLGGPGAGELFFGEGSRLTVL.

The rearrangement links TRBV6-1 to TRBJ1-3; D perhaps matches TRBD1 (6 bases). Germline assignment: CDR1 MNHNS and CDR2 SASEGT. This CDR3 is built from 15 residues. Trimming removed 5 bases at V and 6 bases at J, with 17 bases between. The CDR3 DNA reads as TGTGCCAGCAGTTCGGCGAGGGGACATCTAAACACCATATATTTT. This codes for CASSSARGHLNTIYF.

On this clone itself: The same CDR3 can be traced to other DNA sequences in this sample. The chain carries TRBV6-5 and TRBJ1-1; weak D call: TRBD1 (5 bases). Germline V lookup: CDR1 MNHEY, CDR2 SVGAGI. Trimming took off 4 bases at V and 4 bases at J, with 7 bases between the two ends. CDR3 length: 12 amino acids. For the CDR3, the DNA is TGTGCCAGCAGTTTAAGGGGCACTGAAGCTTTCTTT. It is translated as CASSLRGTEAFF.

The chain links TRBV7-9 to TRBJ1-1, with D unresolved. The CDR3 runs to 14 residues. The germline V gene has CDR1 SEHNR and CDR2 FQNEAQ (reference sequence). Trimming pared 1 base from V and 11 bases from J, leaving 17 bases between. CDR3 bases: TGTGCCAGCAGCTTAGGGCTTGTGTCCCAGCGCGCTTTCTTT. It codes for CASSLGLVSQRAFF.

This clone was counted once. The chain employs TRBV6-5 and TRBJ2-7; 11 bases line up with TRBD2. Germline-derived CDR1 and CDR2 are MNHEY and SVGAGI. The CDR3 contains 16 residues. Losses at the gene ends were 0 bases for V and 2 bases for J; bases not matched to a gene: 3. This CDR3 is CASSYSTSGNTYEQYF. CDR3 bases: TGTGCCAGCAGTTACTCGACTAGCGGGAACACCTACGAGCAGTACTTC.

The chain carries TRBV18 and TRBJ1-1, with D possibly being TRBD1 (5 bases). Germline V lookup: CDR1 KGHSH, CDR2 LQKENI. The CDR3 is 14 residues long. With 6 bases removed from V and 0 bases from J, the gap between germline ends came to 11 bases. The CDR3 DNA sequence: TGTGCCAGCTCGACAGCACTTATGAACACTGAAGCTTTCTTT. It codes for CASSTALMNTEAFF.

Remarks on this clone: The same CDR3 is also encoded by other DNA sequences in this sample. The V call is TRBV19, the J call TRBJ2-7; D is undetermined. V was shortened by 3 bases and J by 0 bases, with 9 bases between the two germline ends. Germline V gives CDR1 LNHDA, CDR2 SQIVND (reference sequence). This CDR3 region has 14 residues. The CDR3 loop is CASSISGSSYEQYF. Here the CDR3 DNA reads TGTGCCAGTAGTATCTCCGGTAGCTCCTACGAGCAGTACTTC.

The J gene is TRBJ1-5, the V gene TRBV4-3; unclear D gene. This CDR3 is built from 18 residues. V lost 0 bases and J 4 bases, leaving 19 bases between the germline ends. Looked up from germline, CDR1 is LGHNA and CDR2 is YSLEER. The CDR3 DNA sequence: TGCGCCAGCAGCCAAGACCTATTCGCGGCGAGGTCGAATCAGCCCCAGCATTTT. Translated: CASSQDLFAARSNQPQHF.

J is TRBJ2-7 and V is TRBV5-1; a possible D gene is TRBD1 (6 bases). The CDR3 is made up of 16 amino acids. Trimming cost V 4 bases and J 0 bases, with 17 bases left between them. Germline V gene data show CDR1 as SGHRS and CDR2 as YFSETQ. The CDR3 coding sequence is TGCGCCAGCAGCGTCACAGGGTTTTCGAGCTCCTACGAGCAGTACTTC. Protein product: CASSVTGFSSSYEQYF.

The chain couples TRBV7-8 to TRBJ2-7, with D maybe TRBD1 (6 bases). The CDR3 sequence is 14 residues long. Looked up from germline, CDR1 is SGHVS and CDR2 is FQNEAQ. V lost 6 bases to trimming and J lost 0 bases, with 12 bases between them. The CDR3, as DNA: TGTGCCAGCAGTTTGGACAGTCTCTCCTACGAGCAGTACTTC. Residues: CASSLDSLSYEQYF. Looking up the rest from reference TRBV7-8 and TRBJ2-7 gives the full variable domain: GAGVSQSPRYKVAKRGQDVALRCDPISGHVSLFWYQQALGQGPEFLTYFQNEAQLDKSGLPSDRFFAERPEGSVSTLKIQRTQQEDSAVYLCASSLDSLSYEQYFGPGTRLTVT.

CDR3 loop: CASSNQAGGTEAFF. The CDR3 DNA reads as TGTGCCAGTAGTAACCAGGCCGGTGGCACTGAAGCTTTCTTT. The chain uses TRBV19 and TRBJ1-1; D is undetermined. The V and J ends lost 4 bases and 4 bases respectively, with 13 bases between them. This CDR3 is 14 amino acids long. CDR1 is LNHDA, CDR2 SQIVND, per germline (reference sequence).

The V gene is TRBV28, the J gene TRBJ1-2; no clear D gene. Trimming cost V 3 bases and J 5 bases, with 7 bases left between them. There are 12 residues in the CDR3. Germline loops: CDR1 MDHEN, CDR2 SYDVKM. The CDR3 here is CASSFWEYGYTF. DNA of the CDR3: TGTGCCAGCAGTTTTTGGGAGTATGGCTACACCTTC.

CDR3 bases: TGCAGCGTTGATCGGGAGGGAGCAGGGCGCAATGAGCAGTTCTTC. Protein product: CSVDREGAGRNEQFF. The gene calls are TRBV29-1 and TRBJ2-1; 8 bases fit TRBD2. The junction had 10 bases not matched to a gene; V was cut back by 3 bases and J by 6 bases. The CDR3 is made up of 15 amino acids. Germline V gives CDR1 SQVTM, CDR2 ANQGSEA.